The next 25 T cell receptor beta chains were all read from a single sample in a study of blood T cell repertoires in COVID-19. Produced via immunoSEQ multiplex PCR; TCRdb's table is partial and in-frame only. The sample has 75,000 to 90,000 clones, 78% seen once. Sample: peripheral blood. Every receptor here comes from a man aged 60 to 75 with COVID-19, enrolled during active disease.

This chain links TRBV7-2 with TRBJ1-3, with D perhaps matching TRBD1 (5 bases). Germline V gives CDR1 SGHTA, CDR2 FQGNSA. V was trimmed by 6 bases and J by 0 bases, leaving 9 bases between them. The CDR3 is 14 amino acids. The CDR3 protein is CASRGGGSGNTIYF. CDR3 sequence (DNA): TGTGCCAGCAGGGGCGGGGGCTCTGGAAACACCATATATTTT.

This clone was counted a few times. This sequence joins TRBV18 and TRBJ1-5; TRBD1 is a possible D gene (5 bases). The length of the CDR3 is 15 residues. V shed 4 bases and J shed 6 bases, with 16 bases lying between them. Germline CDR1 KGHSH, CDR2 LQKENI. The CDR3: CASSLRGLSIQPQHF. For the CDR3, the DNA is TGTGCCAGCTCACTCCGGGGACTTTCTATTCAGCCCCAGCATTTT.

This clone occurred a few times. The chain joins TRBV2 to TRBJ2-3; D possibly corresponds to TRBD2 (6 bases). The ends were cut back, 3 bases at V and 4 bases at J, with 20 bases in the middle. CDR3 length: 17 residues. Germline assignment: CDR1 SNHLY and CDR2 FYNNEI. CDR3 coding DNA: TGTGCCAGCAGTGAGTCTCCCCATCTAGCGTACGCAGATACGCAGTATTTT. Translated: CASSESPHLAYADTQYF.

This chain links TRBV5-1 with TRBJ1-4; the D gene is possibly TRBD1 (5 bases). CDR1 and CDR2 from the germline V gene are SGHRS and YFSETQ. The length of the CDR3 is 15 residues. V shed 0 bases and J shed 7 bases, with 13 bases lying between them. This CDR3 is CASSLGVGESEKLFF. The DNA for the CDR3 is TGCGCCAGCAGCTTGGGTGTAGGGGAAAGTGAAAAACTGTTTTTT. Drawing the rest from reference TRBV5-1 and TRBJ1-4, the complete variable domain is KAGVTQTPRYLIKTRGQQVTLSCSPISGHRSVSWYQQTPGQGLQFLFEYFSETQRNKGNFPGRFSGRQFSNSRSEMNVSTLELGDSALYLCASSLGVGESEKLFFGSGTQLSVL.

This clone was recorded only once. The chain links TRBV7-9 to TRBJ2-5; 14 bases are shared with TRBD2. The CDR3 covers 16 residues. After removal of 4 bases from V and 6 bases from J, the junction contained 7 bases not matched to a gene. CDR1 SEHNR and CDR2 FQNEAQ come from the germline V gene (reference sequence). The CDR3 nucleotides read TGTGCCAGCAGCTCTAGGACTAGCGGGGGGATTCAGACCCAGTACTTC. This translates into CASSSRTSGGIQTQYF.

This rearrangement joins TRBV5-1 to TRBJ1-1; 7 nucleotides agree with TRBD1. The CDR3 spans 15 residues. The V gene end was trimmed by 0 bases and the J gene end by 1 base; junction bases not matched to a gene: 3. The germline V gene has CDR1 SGHRS and CDR2 YFSETQ. CDR3 residues: CASSLVDRRNTEAFF. In nucleotides, the CDR3 is TGCGCCAGCAGCTTGGTGGACAGGCGGAACACTGAAGCTTTCTTT.

This clone occurred a few times. The V gene is TRBV5-1, the J gene TRBJ2-7; 8 nucleotides agree with TRBD1. The CDR3 runs to 15 residues. Germline loops: CDR1 SGHRS, CDR2 YFSETQ. J lost 5 bases, V lost 0 bases, and 7 bases had no gene match. CDR3 region: CASSLAGGISHEQYF. CDR3 nucleotides: TGCGCCAGCAGCTTGGCAGGGGGCATTAGTCACGAGCAGTACTTC.

The chain uses TRBV10-3 and TRBJ2-5, with D perhaps TRBD1 (5 bases). Trimming removed 0 bases at V and 5 bases at J, with 16 bases between. This CDR3 region has 16 residues. CDR1 and CDR2 (germline): ENHRY, SYGVKD. CDR3 sequence reads: CAISESMVRVTETQYF. CDR3 nucleotide sequence: TGTGCCATCAGTGAGTCGATGGTCAGGGTGACGGAGACCCAGTACTTC.

J is TRBJ1-5 and V is TRBV6-5, with 9 positions matching TRBD1. V lost 6 bases to trimming and J lost 0 bases; unmatched junction nucleotides: 3. Germline V gene data show CDR1 as MNHEY and CDR2 as SVGAGI. The CDR3 covers 15 residues. The CDR3 nucleotides are TGTGCCAGCAGGGCGGACAGGGGTAGCAATCAGCCCCAGCATTTT. It translates to CASRADRGSNQPQHF.

J is TRBJ2-5 and V is TRBV11-2; possibly TRBD2 for D (6 bases). Trimming left V 1 base short and J 12 bases short, with 12 bases between. Looked up from germline, CDR1 is SGHAT and CDR2 is FQNNGV. The CDR3 is 12 amino acids. CDR3: CASSLAGALEYF. Here the CDR3 DNA reads TGTGCCAGCAGCTTAGCGGGAGCCCTAGAGTACTTC.

V and J are TRBV7-3 and TRBJ1-1; no reliable D call. The CDR3 consists of 15 residues. The germline CDR1 and CDR2 sequences are SGHTA and FQGTGA. Trimming pared 1 base from V and 0 bases from J, leaving 9 bases between. CDR3 nucleotides: TGTGCCAGCAGCTTAAACATTGGTCTGAACACTGAAGCTTTCTTT. Protein product: CASSLNIGLNTEAFF.

This clone was counted between two and nine times. V is TRBV2 and J is TRBJ2-5, with TRBD1 matching 12 bases. CDR1 and CDR2 from the germline V gene are SNHLY and FYNNEI. The J segment lost 6 bases and the V segment lost 5 bases, leaving 7 bases of the junction unmatched. The CDR3 consists of 15 residues. As DNA, the CDR3 is TGTGCCAGCAGTAGGGGACAGGGGGCAATGAAGACCCAGTACTTC. Protein sequence: CASSRGQGAMKTQYF. The full variable domain, completed using reference TRBV2 and TRBJ2-5, is EPEVTQTPSHQVTQMGQEVILRCVPISNHLYFYWYRQILGQKVEFLVSFYNNEISEKSEIFDDQFSVERPDGSNFTLKIRSTKLEDSAMYFCASSRGQGAMKTQYFGPGTRLLVL.

This chain links TRBV2 with TRBJ1-4; 9 bases align to TRBD1. The germline gives CDR1 SNHLY, CDR2 FYNNEI. V trimming: 2 bases; J trimming: 4 bases; junction bases outside the gene matches: 2. The CDR3 consists of 15 residues. CDR3 sequence reads: CASSERDRVNEKLFF. Written as DNA, the CDR3 is TGTGCCAGCAGTGAAAGGGACAGGGTTAATGAAAAACTGTTTTTT.

The chain is built from TRBV5-4 and TRBJ2-7, with TRBD1 as a possible D gene (6 bases). Looked up from germline, CDR1 is SGHNT and CDR2 is YYREEE (reference sequence). The CDR3 loop spans 14 amino acids. Trimming took 1 base from V and 5 from J, leaving 13 bases between them. The CDR3 DNA follows: TGTGCCAGCAGCTTGTACAGGGCTGCCCACGAGCAGTACTTC. Amino acid sequence: CASSLYRAAHEQYF.

The table lists this clone with a few counts. The gene calls are TRBV7-9 and TRBJ2-5; 7 nucleotides align to TRBD1. The V segment lost 2 bases and the J segment 2 bases; nucleotides outside the gene matches: 2. Germline V gene data show CDR1 as SEHNR and CDR2 as FQNEAQ (reference sequence). The CDR3 runs 14 residues. The CDR3 protein is CASSLRDRQETQYF. The DNA of the CDR3 is TGTGCCAGCAGCTTAAGGGACAGACAAGAGACCCAGTACTTC. The full variable domain, completed using reference TRBV7-9 and TRBJ2-5, is DTGVSQNPRHKITKRGQNVTFRCDPISEHNRLYWYRQTLGQGPEFLTYFQNEAQLEKSRLLSDRFSAERPKGSFSTLEIQRTEQGDSAMYLCASSLRDRQETQYFGPGTRLLVL.

This clone was detected only once. The chain combines TRBV9 with TRBJ1-3; 10 positions agree with TRBD1. From germline, CDR1 is SGDLS and CDR2 YYNGEE. V trimming: 4 bases; J trimming: 4 bases; junction bases outside the gene matches: 5. The CDR3 sequence is 15 residues long. The CDR3 DNA reads TGTGCCAGCAGCCAAGACAGGGGGCACGGAAACACCATATATTTT. Its translation: CASSQDRGHGNTIYF.

On this clone: A single base separates this from a much larger clone, so it may be a read error. Other DNA sequences in the same sample also yield this CDR3. The chain has TRBV9 and TRBJ1-2; TRBD1 might be the D (6 bases). The CDR3 runs to 14 residues. Germline lookup yields CDR1 SGDLS and CDR2 YYNGEE. The germline V and J ends were trimmed by 10 bases and 2 bases, with 18 bases remaining between them. CDR3 protein: CAPRGGGGNYGYTF. The CDR3 DNA sequence: TGTGCCCCCCGCGGAGGGGGGGGCAACTATGGCTACACCTTC.

J is TRBJ2-7 and V is TRBV6-5; 7 bases are shared with TRBD2. Per the germline V gene, CDR1 is MNHEY and CDR2 is SVGAGI. The CDR3 runs 14 residues. J gave up 3 bases and V 5 bases, and 7 bases lay outside the gene matches. The CDR3 loop reads CASSLQRDFYEQYF. The CDR3 DNA follows: TGTGCCAGCAGTCTCCAGCGGGATTTCTACGAGCAGTACTTC.

The chain combines TRBV10-3 with TRBJ2-3, with 7 bases fitting TRBD2. Germline V gives CDR1 ENHRY, CDR2 SYGVKD. The V and J ends lost 4 bases and 1 base, in that order; junction bases with no gene match: 11. The CDR3 is 17 residues long. As DNA, the CDR3 is TGTGCCATCAGTGGGGCGGCGTGGGGGGGTGGCACAGATACGCAGTATTTT. Translating gives CAISGAAWGGGTDTQYF.

The rearrangement links TRBV6-5 to TRBJ1-1; D gene uncertain. CDR1 and CDR2 (germline): MNHEY, SVGAGI. The CDR3 length is 14 residues. Between the trimmed V and J ends, which lost 2 bases and 3 bases, there was a span of 10 bases. The chain's CDR3 is CASSYRSQDTEAFF. The DNA for the CDR3 is TGTGCCAGCAGTTACCGAAGTCAGGACACTGAAGCTTTCTTT.

The CDR3 is CASSRGNEQFF. DNA for the CDR3: TGTGCCAGCAGCCGAGGGAATGAGCAGTTCTTC. The gene calls are TRBV6-4 and TRBJ2-1, with a possible D match to TRBD2 (5 bases). The CDR3 sequence is 11 residues long. Germline V gene data show CDR1 as MRHNA and CDR2 as SNTAGT. With 6 bases removed from V and 7 bases from J, the gap between germline ends came to 7 bases.

The V and J genes are TRBV18 and TRBJ2-1, with a tentative D call TRBD2 (5 bases). This CDR3 is built from 19 residues. V lost 3 bases, J lost 0 bases, and 21 bases lay in between. Germline CDR1 and CDR2: KGHSH and LQKENI. CDR3 region: CASSPTGLSNQRSYNEQFF. The CDR3 nucleotides read TGTGCCAGCTCACCCACGGGGTTAAGTAACCAACGCTCCTACAATGAGCAGTTCTTC. Looking up the rest from reference TRBV18 and TRBJ2-1 gives the full variable domain: NAGVMQNPRHLVRRRGQEARLRCSPMKGHSHVYWYRQLPEEGLKFMVYLQKENIIDESGMPKERFSAEFPKEGPSILRIQQVVRGDSAAYFCASSPTGLSNQRSYNEQFFGPGTRLTVL.

The chain combines TRBV4-1 with TRBJ1-2, with 10 bases fitting TRBD1. The CDR3 is 15 amino acids. V lost 4 bases and J lost 4; bases outside the gene matches: 6. Germline-derived CDR1 and CDR2 are MGHRA and YSYEKL. DNA of the CDR3: TGCGCCAGCAGCCCTGGACAGGGGGAGGCCTATGGCTACACCTTC. Protein sequence: CASSPGQGEAYGYTF.

The J gene is TRBJ2-1, the V gene TRBV27; TRBD1 agrees at 7 bases. The CDR3 loop spans 18 amino acids. The V gene's germline CDR1 is MNHEY and CDR2 SMNVEV (reference sequence). V lost 3 bases to trimming and J lost 0 bases; unmatched junction nucleotides: 11. CDR3: CASSFLSTGPSSYNEQFF. The CDR3 DNA reads TGTGCCAGCAGTTTCCTCTCGACAGGGCCGAGCTCCTACAATGAGCAGTTCTTC.

V is TRBV5-1 and J is TRBJ2-3, with D possibly being TRBD2 (5 bases). The CDR3 has 15 amino acids. Germline V CDR1 and CDR2: SGHRS, YFSETQ. V dropped 3 bases and J dropped 0 bases, with 11 bases sitting between them. The CDR3 coding sequence is TGCGCCAGCAGCTCGCCGGGATTCAGCACAGATACGCAGTATTTT. This codes for CASSSPGFSTDTQYF.